This is a list of T cell receptor beta chains from one sample in a study of Ad26.COV2.S vaccination and SARS-CoV-2 variants. Sequencing was performed with immunoSEQ multiplex PCR; in TCRdb, only in-frame clones are kept and a portion is missing. The table includes about 410,000 clones, approximately 90% detected once. The sample was peripheral blood, taken in a trial of Ad26.COV2.S vaccine versus placebo. All receptors come from a person aged 18-60 years who received the Ad26.COV2.S COVID-19 vaccine or a placebo. Each CDR3 is given with its conserved first and last residue. Each record gives: V gene, clone size, D gene, J gene, CDR3 DNA, CDR3 protein. The D gene is left open where the match is weak. Size values are once, few and many counts, or a class for expanded clones, and some rows have none.

v_gene: TRBV18; abundance: NA; d_gene: NA; j_gene: TRBJ2-7; CDR3nt: TGTGCCAGCTCACCACAGGGACCCGGGGGTCCCTACGAGCAGTACTTC; CDR3aa: CASSPQGPGGPYEQYF
v_gene: TRBV7-2; abundance: NA; d_gene: NA; j_gene: TRBJ1-2; CDR3nt: TGTGCCAGCAGCTTAGCTGAGGTTGGTTATGGCTACACCTTC; CDR3aa: CASSLAEVGYGYTF
v_gene: TRBV6-9; abundance: few; d_gene: TRBD1; j_gene: TRBJ2-7; CDR3nt: TGTGCCAGCGATTACCGACAGGGACCCGAGCAGTACTTC; CDR3aa: CASDYRQGPEQYF
v_gene: TRBV7-2; abundance: NA; d_gene: TRBD1; j_gene: TRBJ1-5; CDR3nt: TGTGCCAGCAGCTCGAAATGGACAGGGGATCAGCCCCAGCATTTT; CDR3aa: CASSSKWTGDQPQHF
v_gene: TRBV5-1; abundance: NA; d_gene: TRBD1; j_gene: TRBJ1-6; CDR3nt: TGCGCCAGCAGCTTGGCAAAGGACAGGGCTGATAATTCACCCCTCCACTTT; CDR3aa: CASSLAKDRADNSPLHF
v_gene: TRBV4-1; abundance: NA; d_gene: NA; j_gene: TRBJ1-1; CDR3nt: TGCGCCAGCAGCCAAGATAGGGTTGGGCAGCGGAACACTGAAGCTTTCTTT; CDR3aa: CASSQDRVGQRNTEAFF
v_gene: TRBV7-9; abundance: once; d_gene: TRBD1; j_gene: TRBJ1-2; CDR3nt: TGTGCCAGCAGCCAGACAGGGGATGGCTACACCTTC; CDR3aa: CASSQTGDGYTF
v_gene: TRBV11-2; abundance: NA; d_gene: NA; j_gene: TRBJ1-3; CDR3nt: TGTGCCAGCAGCGGCTCTACAAGGCCTGGAAACACCATATATTTT; CDR3aa: CASSGSTRPGNTIYF
v_gene: TRBV7-2; abundance: NA; d_gene: NA; j_gene: TRBJ1-1; CDR3nt: TGTGCCAGCAGCTTACGGTGGGCGAGGAGCACTGAAGCTTTCTTT; CDR3aa: CASSLRWARSTEAFF
v_gene: TRBV18; abundance: NA; d_gene: TRBD2; j_gene: TRBJ2-7; CDR3nt: TGTGCCAGCTCACCCCCTAGCGGGGGGGCCTCCGAGCAGTACTTC; CDR3aa: CASSPPSGGASEQYF
v_gene: TRBV4-3; abundance: NA; d_gene: TRBD1; j_gene: TRBJ1-5; CDR3nt: TGCGCCAGCAGCCTAAGGACAGGCGATCAGCCCCAGCATTTT; CDR3aa: CASSLRTGDQPQHF
v_gene: TRBV27; abundance: NA; d_gene: NA; j_gene: TRBJ2-1; CDR3nt: TGTGCCAGCAGTATAGGGAATGAGCAGTTCTTC; CDR3aa: CASSIGNEQFF
v_gene: TRBV4-1; abundance: NA; d_gene: TRBD2; j_gene: TRBJ2-5; CDR3nt: TGCGCCAGCTATGGGGGGGGAGAGACCCAGTACTTC; CDR3aa: CASYGGGETQYF
v_gene: TRBV29-1; abundance: few; d_gene: TRBD1; j_gene: TRBJ1-1; CDR3nt: TGCAGCGTTGCCCCCGGGACAGACGACACTGAAGCTTTCTTT; CDR3aa: CSVAPGTDDTEAFF
v_gene: TRBV4-2; abundance: NA; d_gene: NA; j_gene: TRBJ2-5; CDR3nt: TGTGCCAGCAGCCAAGATGGAGCGTGGGCCCAGTACTTC; CDR3aa: CASSQDGAWAQYF
v_gene: TRBV3-1/TRBV3-2; abundance: few; d_gene: NA; j_gene: TRBJ1-6; CDR3nt: TGTGCCAGCAGCCATTTAGGGTCACCCCTCCACTTT; CDR3aa: CASSHLGSPLHF
v_gene: TRBV6-1; abundance: NA; d_gene: NA; j_gene: TRBJ1-4; CDR3nt: TGTGCCAGCAGTGAACATCCACAGGGAAGTAATGACGAAAAACTGTTTTTT; CDR3aa: CASSEHPQGSNDEKLFF
v_gene: TRBV10-2; abundance: NA; d_gene: NA; j_gene: TRBJ1-4; CDR3nt: TGCGCCAGCAGTGAGTCTTCCGGGTCCCAGTCTAATGAAAAACTGTTTTTT; CDR3aa: CASSESSGSQSNEKLFF
v_gene: TRBV2; abundance: NA; d_gene: NA; j_gene: TRBJ2-1; CDR3nt: TGTGCCAGCCTTTTGGGGGCCGCAGGGTCCTACAATGAGCAGTTCTTC; CDR3aa: CASLLGAAGSYNEQFF
v_gene: TRBV5-4; abundance: NA; d_gene: NA; j_gene: TRBJ2-1; CDR3nt: TGTGCCAGCAGCTCCTCCCCGGACGCTTACAATGAGCAGTTCTTC; CDR3aa: CASSSSPDAYNEQFF
v_gene: TRBV7-9; abundance: NA; d_gene: NA; j_gene: TRBJ2-2; CDR3nt: TGTGCCAGCAGCTTAGGATTTGCCGGGGAGCTGTTTTTT; CDR3aa: CASSLGFAGELFF
v_gene: TRBV2; abundance: NA; d_gene: NA; j_gene: TRBJ2-6; CDR3nt: TGTGCCAGCAGGCCCTGGGGGGACTCTGGGGCCAACGTCCTGACTTTC; CDR3aa: CASRPWGDSGANVLTF
v_gene: TRBV7-2; abundance: NA; d_gene: NA; j_gene: TRBJ2-1; CDR3nt: TGTGCCAGCAGCTTTGTGGTGGGGGTCTATGAGCAGTTCTTC; CDR3aa: CASSFVVGVYEQFF
v_gene: TRBV6-5; abundance: NA; d_gene: NA; j_gene: TRBJ2-7; CDR3nt: TGTGCCAGCAGTTATCACAGGAGCGCCACCTACGAGCAGTACTTC; CDR3aa: CASSYHRSATYEQYF
v_gene: TRBV18; abundance: NA; d_gene: NA; j_gene: TRBJ1-2; CDR3nt: TGTGCCAGCTCACCGGGACTTCCGGACGTCTATGGCTACACCTTC; CDR3aa: CASSPGLPDVYGYTF
v_gene: TRBV3-1/TRBV3-2; abundance: NA; d_gene: NA; j_gene: TRBJ2-7; CDR3nt: TGTGCCAGCAGCCAAGACCGGAACTCCTACGAGCAGTACTTC; CDR3aa: CASSQDRNSYEQYF
v_gene: TRBV18; abundance: NA; d_gene: TRBD2; j_gene: TRBJ2-7; CDR3nt: TGTGCCAGCTCACCGGCGGTGGCTAGCGGGGGTCATTACGAGCAGTACTTC; CDR3aa: CASSPAVASGGHYEQYF
v_gene: TRBV19; abundance: NA; d_gene: NA; j_gene: TRBJ1-1; CDR3nt: TGTGCCAGTTGGGGTATAGAACAGGGGAACACTGAAGCTTTCTTT; CDR3aa: CASWGIEQGNTEAFF
v_gene: TRBV2; abundance: NA; d_gene: NA; j_gene: TRBJ1-2; CDR3nt: TGTGCCAGCAGTGAATACCGGGACACCAGAACGGGCTACACCTTC; CDR3aa: CASSEYRDTRTGYTF
v_gene: TRBV7-6; abundance: once; d_gene: NA; j_gene: TRBJ1-1; CDR3nt: TGTGCCAGCAGCCCCGTCAGGCTAGGGGAAGCTTTCTTT; CDR3aa: CASSPVRLGEAFF
v_gene: TRBV4-2; abundance: NA; d_gene: NA; j_gene: TRBJ2-1; CDR3nt: TGTGCCAGCAGCCCAGGTTTGAACGGACCCACTTATAATGAGCAGTTCTTC; CDR3aa: CASSPGLNGPTYNEQFF
v_gene: TRBV4-1; abundance: NA; d_gene: NA; j_gene: TRBJ1-2; CDR3nt: TGCGCCAGCAGCCAAGCTACAGGCTATGGCTACACCTTC; CDR3aa: CASSQATGYGYTF
v_gene: TRBV18; abundance: NA; d_gene: NA; j_gene: TRBJ1-3; CDR3nt: TGTGCCAGCTCATTCGACAGGTTGAGCTCTGGAAACACCATATATTTT; CDR3aa: CASSFDRLSSGNTIYF
v_gene: TRBV5-4; abundance: NA; d_gene: TRBD1; j_gene: TRBJ2-5; CDR3nt: TGTGCCAGCAGCTTGGCCGTGGGGACAGGGGACAAAGAGACCCAGTACTTC; CDR3aa: CASSLAVGTGDKETQYF
v_gene: TRBV4-3; abundance: NA; d_gene: TRBD2; j_gene: TRBJ2-5; CDR3nt: TGCGCCAGCAGCCGCCAAAGAAGTAGCGGGGGGGCAGGTAGCCAAGAGACCCAGTACTTC; CDR3aa: CASSRQRSSGGAGSQETQYF
v_gene: TRBV7-6; abundance: NA; d_gene: TRBD2; j_gene: TRBJ2-1; CDR3nt: TGTGCCAGCAGCTTAGAGGGTAGCGGGGGGGCTAGGAAGCAGTTCTTC; CDR3aa: CASSLEGSGGARKQFF
v_gene: TRBV25-1; abundance: NA; d_gene: TRBD1; j_gene: TRBJ1-2; CDR3nt: TGTGCCAGCAGTGATTATGACAGGGTGAATGACTATGGCTACACCTTC; CDR3aa: CASSDYDRVNDYGYTF
v_gene: TRBV5-1; abundance: NA; d_gene: TRBD1; j_gene: TRBJ1-4; CDR3nt: TGCGCCAGCAGCTTATCAAGACAGGGCGGTGATGAAAAACTGTTTTTT; CDR3aa: CASSLSRQGGDEKLFF